The 27 T cell receptor beta chains below come from one sample, sequenced in a study of OX40 agonist ivuxolimab in advanced cancers. Method: immunoSEQ multiplex PCR; TCRdb's copy keeps in-frame clones and lacks some. This repertoire shows tens of thousands of clones, around 76% found once; its top ten account for around 23%. The material sequenced was CD4+ or CD8+ T cells sorted from blood, taken in a trial of the OX40 agonist ivuxolimab. All receptors come from an adult with an advanced solid tumor such as melanoma, head and neck, liver or kidney cancer.

The rearrangement links TRBV12-5 to TRBJ1-2; D is possibly TRBD1 (6 bases). The V end lost 1 base, the J end lost 6 bases, and 12 bases lay between the germline ends. The germline V gene has CDR1 LGHNT and CDR2 FRNRAP. The CDR3 runs to 14 residues. The CDR3 loop reads CASGLGRGVDGYTF. In nucleotides, the CDR3 is TGTGCTAGTGGTTTGGGCAGGGGAGTCGATGGCTACACCTTC.

This chain connects TRBV5-1 to TRBJ2-6; D is perhaps TRBD2 (5 bases). The V end was cut by 6 bases, the J end by 0 bases, with 22 bases between. This CDR3 comprises 19 residues. Germline V gives CDR1 SGHRS, CDR2 YFSETQ. CDR3 loop: CASNPHPSDYSSGANVLTF. CDR3 DNA sequence: TGCGCCAGCAACCCGCACCCGTCAGACTATAGCTCTGGGGCCAACGTCCTGACTTTC.

Of note for this clone: Compared with germline, one end of the junction differs, possibly owing to a read error. This rearrangement joins TRBV5-6 to TRBJ2-7; 7 bases align to TRBD2. Germline V CDR1 and CDR2: SGHDT, YYEEEE. CDR3 length equals 12 residues. The CDR3, as DNA: TGTGCCAGCAGGCAGCAGCGGGGCCCATGGCACTTC. Amino acids: CASRQQRGPWHF.

This clone has just one count. Within the sample, other DNA sequences also encode this same CDR3. The CDR3, as DNA: TGTGCCAGCAGCCCCCCCGGGACCTACGAGCAGTACTTC. It translates to CASSPPGTYEQYF. The rearrangement joins TRBV5-6 to TRBJ2-7, with a weak D call TRBD2 (5 bases). Germline V gives CDR1 SGHDT, CDR2 YYEEEE. The CDR3 extends over 13 amino acids. The V gene lost 4 bases and the J gene lost 2 bases, with 10 bases spanning the gap.

V usage is TRBV4-3 and J usage is TRBJ2-7; D possibly uses TRBD1 or TRBD2 (8 bases each). Germline loops: CDR1 LGHNA, CDR2 YSLEER. The V and J ends lost 4 bases and 6 bases respectively, with 19 bases between them. This CDR3 spans 15 amino acids. CDR3 amino acids: CASSPGTGLAGEQYF. For the CDR3, the DNA is TGCGCCAGCAGCCCCGGGACAGGACTAGCAGGCGAGCAGTACTTC.

By its share, this clone is large. The J gene is TRBJ2-2, the V gene TRBV7-2; the D gene is possibly TRBD2 (6 bases). V lost 4 bases and J lost 3, with 18 bases in between. This CDR3 contains 17 residues. Germline V gene lookup returns CDR1 SGHTA and CDR2 FQGNSA. The CDR3 sequence is CASSYRPLGGDTGELFF. The CDR3 region has the DNA TGTGCCAGCAGCTATCGGCCATTGGGCGGGGACACCGGGGAGCTGTTTTTT.

This clone was seen a handful of times. The gene calls are TRBV7-9 and TRBJ1-2, with D possibly TRBD1 on 5 matching bases. Per the germline V gene, CDR1 is SEHNR and CDR2 is FQNEAQ (reference sequence). Between the trimmed V and J ends, which lost 5 bases and 0 bases, there was a span of 13 bases. The CDR3 runs 15 residues. The CDR3 region has the DNA TGTGCCAGCAGCCCCTGGGGGGGGACTAACTATGGCTACACCTTC. This sequence encodes CASSPWGGTNYGYTF.

The V gene is TRBV18, the J gene TRBJ1-2; 7 bases line up with TRBD1. Germline V gene data show CDR1 as KGHSH and CDR2 as LQKENI. The junction had 13 bases not matched to a gene; V was cut back by 4 bases and J by 8 bases. CDR3 length: 15 residues. The CDR3 sequence: CASSLEQGTLTGYTF. CDR3 nucleotides: TGTGCCAGCTCACTGGAACAGGGGACCTTAACGGGCTACACCTTC.

This chain joins TRBV6-5 and TRBJ2-7; 7 bases match TRBD1. This CDR3 is 14 amino acids long. The V and J ends lost 2 bases and 2 bases, in that order; junction bases with no gene match: 3. Per germline, CDR1 MNHEY and CDR2 SVGAGI. CDR3 protein: CASSYGQETYEQYF. The CDR3 DNA reads as TGTGCCAGCAGTTACGGACAGGAGACCTACGAGCAGTACTTC.

The chain employs TRBV4-1 and TRBJ2-1; TRBD2 agrees at 11 bases. The junction had 4 bases not matched to a gene; V was cut back by 0 bases and J by 3 bases. Germline V gene sequence: CDR1 MGHRA, CDR2 YSYEKL. The CDR3 extends over 17 amino acids. The CDR3: CASSQEAGTSGYNEQFF. Written as DNA, the CDR3 is TGCGCCAGCAGCCAAGAAGCAGGGACTAGCGGCTACAATGAGCAGTTCTTC.

CDR3 protein: CASSVEVGGRTDTQYF. The CDR3 nucleotides are TGTGCCAGCAGCGTAGAGGTGGGGGGTCGCACAGATACGCAGTATTTT. V usage is TRBV11-1 and J usage is TRBJ2-3; D may be TRBD2 (6 bases). Trimming left V 5 bases short and J 1 base short, with 16 bases between. This CDR3 region has 16 residues. Germline CDR1 is SGHAT and CDR2 is FQDESV (reference sequence).

The genes are TRBV5-4 and TRBJ1-6, with D unresolved. Germline V gene sequence: CDR1 SGHNT, CDR2 YYREEE (reference sequence). The CDR3 spans 15 residues. V gave up 4 bases and J gave up 9 bases, with 17 bases separating them. CDR3: CASSQVTGDTSPLHF. DNA of the CDR3: TGTGCCAGCAGCCAAGTAACGGGTGATACTTCACCCCTCCACTTT.

V is TRBV12-2 and J is TRBJ1-3. TRBV12-2 corresponds to a pseudogene. The CDR3 length is 12 residues. CDR3 sequence (DNA): TGTGCAAGTCGCCACGCTGGAAACACCATATATTTT. The encoded protein is CASRHAGNTIYF.

V and J are TRBV9 and TRBJ2-3, with D hard to call. V was shortened by 2 bases and J by 2 bases, with 12 bases between the two germline ends. This CDR3 contains 15 residues. Germline CDR1 and CDR2: SGDLS and YYNGEE. CDR3 coding DNA: TGTGCCAGCAGCGTGGAAGGGTCATCCACAGATACGCAGTATTTT. Its protein product is CASSVEGSSTDTQYF.

In its sample, this clone was seen once. The gene calls are TRBV28 and TRBJ1-1; 11 nucleotides match TRBD1. CDR3 length: 17 residues. Germline CDR1 and CDR2: MDHEN and SYDVKM. V lost 7 bases to trimming and J lost 4 bases; unmatched junction nucleotides: 14. The CDR3 nucleotides read TGTGCCAGCAACGTAGACCGGGACAGGGGGGGCGGCACTGAAGCTTTCTTT. It encodes CASNVDRDRGGGTEAFF.

The chain combines TRBV28 with TRBJ2-1; 15 bases match TRBD2. The germline gives CDR1 MDHEN, CDR2 SYDVKM. CDR3 length: 21 amino acids. The junction had 25 bases not matched to a gene; V was cut back by 6 bases and J by 10 bases. The CDR3 nucleotides are TGTGCCAGCAGCCGTCTCCTTTCCGGGACTAGCGGGGGGTCCTTTCCGGCGGAGCAGTTCTTC. Translated, it gives CASSRLLSGTSGGSFPAEQFF.

The rearrangement joins TRBV29-1 to TRBJ2-2; 7 bases agree with TRBD2. Germline V CDR1 and CDR2: SQVTM, ANQGSEA. There are 15 residues in the CDR3. The V gene end was trimmed by 3 bases and the J gene end by 6 bases; junction bases not matched to a gene: 10. The CDR3 sequence: CSVEIETSPSGELFF. Written as DNA, the CDR3 is TGCAGCGTTGAGATAGAGACTAGCCCGTCCGGGGAGCTGTTTTTT.

The CDR3 nucleotides are TGTGCCAGCAGCGTTAGGGGACAGGGTAATTCACCCCTCCACTTT. Translation gives CASSVRGQGNSPLHF. V and J are TRBV9 and TRBJ1-6; 9 bases line up with TRBD1. V lost 2 bases, J lost 6 bases, and 3 bases stayed unmatched. The CDR3 loop spans 15 amino acids. CDR1 is SGDLS and CDR2 is YYNGEE in the germline V gene.

This clone showed up many times. The chain carries TRBV13 and TRBJ2-1; TRBD1 aligns across 7 bases. V shed 2 bases, J shed 4 bases, and the junction held 11 bases outside the gene matches. The CDR3 spans 17 residues. CDR1 and CDR2 from the germline V gene are PRHDT and FYEKMQ (reference sequence). CDR3: CASSLPPGTDPYNEQFF. In nucleotides, the CDR3 is TGTGCCAGCAGCTTACCCCCCGGGACAGATCCTTACAATGAGCAGTTCTTC. Based on the CDR3 plus reference TRBV13 and TRBJ2-1, the full variable domain is AAGVIQSPRHLIKEKRETATLKCYPIPRHDTVYWYQQGPGQDPQFLISFYEKMQSDKGSIPDRFSAQQFSDYHSELNMSSLELGDSALYFCASSLPPGTDPYNEQFFGPGTRLTVL.

The chain carries TRBV13 and TRBJ2-5, with D maybe TRBD2 (7 bases). Trimming took off 5 bases at V and 3 bases at J, with 16 bases between the two ends. The CDR3 loop spans 15 amino acids. From germline, CDR1 is PRHDT and CDR2 FYEKMQ (reference sequence). CDR3 sequence reads: CASSPSGAGEETQYF. CDR3 coding DNA: TGTGCCAGCAGCCCGTCGGGGGCGGGGGAAGAGACCCAGTACTTC. Full variable domain (missing parts from reference TRBV13 and TRBJ2-5): AAGVIQSPRHLIKEKRETATLKCYPIPRHDTVYWYQQGPGQDPQFLISFYEKMQSDKGSIPDRFSAQQFSDYHSELNMSSLELGDSALYFCASSPSGAGEETQYFGPGTRLLVL.

The chain carries TRBV5-6 and TRBJ1-1; tentatively, D is TRBD1 (6 bases). The germline V gene has CDR1 SGHDT and CDR2 YYEEEE. The germline V and J ends were trimmed by 3 bases and 8 bases, with 8 bases remaining between them. CDR3 length: 11 amino acids. The CDR3 loop reads CASSYDREAFF. The CDR3 DNA reads as TGTGCCAGCAGCTACGACAGGGAAGCTTTCTTT.

This clone was observed once. The V gene is TRBV7-6, the J gene TRBJ2-2, with D unclear. V was pared by 6 bases and J by 2 bases, with 1 base between. The germline V gene has CDR1 SGHVS and CDR2 FNYEAQ. The CDR3 runs to 11 residues. DNA of the CDR3: TGTGCCAGCAGTAACACCGGGGAGCTGTTTTTT. Protein: CASSNTGELFF.

The chain recombines TRBV5-6 with TRBJ1-1; D call uncertain. This CDR3 contains 15 residues. Trimming removed 2 bases from V and 2 bases from J, with 13 bases in between. Germline V gene lookup returns CDR1 SGHDT and CDR2 YYEEEE. The CDR3 nucleotides are TGTGCCAGCAGCTTCGTAGGGCAGTTAAACACTGAAGCTTTCTTT. Its translation: CASSFVGQLNTEAFF.

This clone was seen more than once but under ten times. CDR3 nucleotides: TGTGCCAGCCTGGACAGCCCTTTCTATGGCTACACCTTC. It translates to CASLDSPFYGYTF. The J gene is TRBJ1-2, the V gene TRBV19; TRBD1 might be the D (6 bases). This CDR3 is 13 amino acids long. V lost 9 bases to trimming and J lost 4 bases, with 15 bases between them. The V gene's germline CDR1 is LNHDA and CDR2 SQIVND (reference sequence).

The V and J genes are TRBV7-3 and TRBJ2-7; unclear D gene. This CDR3 has 15 residues. Germline CDR1 is SGHTA and CDR2 is FQGTGA. Trimming removed 3 bases from V and 1 base from J, with 13 bases in between. CDR3 loop: CASSFFPTPSYEQYF. CDR3 DNA sequence: TGTGCCAGCAGCTTTTTTCCAACGCCTTCCTACGAGCAGTACTTC.

This CDR3 reads CASSPRTVGQETQYF. Here the CDR3 DNA reads TGTGCCAGTAGTCCCCGGACAGTTGGCCAAGAGACCCAGTACTTC. V is TRBV19 and J is TRBJ2-5; D is perhaps TRBD1 (6 bases). The CDR3 runs 15 residues. Trimming shortened V by 5 bases and J by 1 base, and 14 bases separated the two germline ends. From germline, CDR1 is LNHDA and CDR2 SQIVND (reference sequence).

The chain is built from TRBV4-3 and TRBJ1-1, with a weak D call TRBD1 (6 bases). The ends were cut back, 0 bases at V and 4 bases at J, with 12 bases in the middle. CDR1 LGHNA and CDR2 YSLEER come from the germline V gene. The CDR3 length is 15 residues. The CDR3 loop reads CASSQEGAGSTEAFF. DNA for the CDR3: TGCGCCAGCAGCCAAGAGGGGGCAGGGAGCACTGAAGCTTTCTTT.